These 22 T cell receptor beta chains originate from one sample sequenced in a study of CD8 T cells in ankylosing spondylitis. TCRdb re-called the 5' RACE reads through MiXCR, storing one row per CDR3 protein. This table has some 840,000 distinct CDR3 sequences, 12% appearing once. Study-level results: Within ankylosing spondylitis blood, a TCR beta motif made up of under 10 highly homologous variants appeared to be characteristic.

These receptors are not linked to any known antigen. Input material: blood, either unsorted or a sorted T cell fraction (not recorded which). The receptor set was obtained from a male donor with ankylosing spondylitis.

The CDR3 DNA sequence: TGTGCCAGCTCATGGGCCAGCACAGATACGCAGTATTTT. This gives the protein CASSWASTDTQYF. The rearrangement joins TRBV28 to TRBJ2-3; D is uncertain. The CDR3 sequence is 13 residues long. V lost 8 bases to trimming and J lost 0 bases, with 9 bases between them. Germline V gene sequence: CDR1 MDHEN, CDR2 SYDVKM.

This rearrangement joins TRBV12-3 or TRBV12-4 to TRBJ1-2, with a weak D call TRBD1 (6 bases). This CDR3 contains 13 residues. Trimming took 7 bases from V and 5 from J, leaving 14 bases between them. The CDR3 spells CASTYRGRYGYTF. In nucleotides, the CDR3 is TGTGCCAGCACCTATAGGGGGAGATATGGCTACACCTTC.

This clonotype has just a few counts. The chain uses TRBV7-2 and TRBJ2-4, with D possibly being TRBD1 (6 bases). Trimming shortened V by 5 bases and J by 0 bases, and 8 bases separated the two germline ends. This CDR3 spans 14 amino acids. Per germline, CDR1 SGHTA and CDR2 FQGNSA. The CDR3 loop reads CASSPQGAKNIQYF. The CDR3 nucleotides are TGTGCCAGCAGCCCACAGGGAGCCAAAAACATTCAGTACTTC.

This clonotype was counted only a few times. The J gene is TRBJ2-3, the V gene TRBV5-1, with D uncertain. CDR3 length: 15 amino acids. Germline CDR1 and CDR2: SGHRS and YFSETQ. Trimming stripped 4 bases from V and 0 bases from J, with 12 bases between. The DNA of the CDR3 is TGCGCCAGCAGCAGAGATCTCGACAGCACAGATACGCAGTATTTT. This gives the protein CASSRDLDSTDTQYF.

This clonotype was recorded at least ten times. V gene TRBV7-2 combines with J gene TRBJ1-1; 8 nucleotides align to TRBD1. Trimming cost V 5 bases and J 5 bases; bases outside gene matches: 10. The CDR3 runs 15 residues. The germline V gene encodes CDR1 SGHTA and CDR2 FQGNSA. The chain's CDR3 is CASSKRTGRWTEAFF. The CDR3 bases are TGTGCCAGCAGCAAAAGGACAGGGAGGTGGACTGAAGCTTTCTTT.

This clonotype was seen more than once but under ten times. V usage is TRBV20-1 and J usage is TRBJ1-5, with D possibly matching TRBD1 (6 bases). Trimming pared 2 bases from V and 4 bases from J, leaving 12 bases between. This CDR3 contains 14 residues. Germline values: CDR1 DFQATT, CDR2 SNEGSKA (reference sequence). The CDR3, as DNA: TGCAGTGCTAGAAACACAGGGTCAAATCAGCCCCAGCATTTT. It encodes CSARNTGSNQPQHF.

The sample holds many counts of this clonotype. CDR3 DNA: TGCAGCGCAAGGGACGGACGTTTCTATGGCTACACCTTC. Its translation: CSARDGRFYGYTF. This chain joins TRBV29-1 and TRBJ1-2; tentatively, D is TRBD1 (5 bases). CDR3 length: 13 amino acids. Trimming shortened V by 7 bases and J by 4 bases, and 16 bases separated the two germline ends. The germline gives CDR1 SQVTM, CDR2 ANQGSEA.

This clonotype was seen a few times. The genes are TRBV6-6 and TRBJ2-1; 7 nucleotides match TRBD2. Germline CDR1 and CDR2: MNHNY and SVGAGI (reference sequence). Germline trimming cut 7 bases from V and 9 bases from J; bases unmatched to any gene: 6. This CDR3 contains 12 residues. The chain's CDR3 is CASKGGSSEQFF. The CDR3 DNA follows: TGTGCCAGCAAGGGCGGGAGCTCTGAGCAGTTCTTC.

The V call is TRBV20-1, the J call TRBJ2-3, with TRBD2 matching over 7 bases. Germline CDR1 DFQATT, CDR2 SNEGSKA (reference sequence). J gave up 9 bases and V 0 bases, and 12 bases lay outside the gene matches. CDR3 length: 15 residues. In DNA form, the CDR3 reads TGCAGTGCTAGAGATGGGCGGGAGTGGGAGCGGACGCAGTATTTT. This translates into CSARDGREWERTQYF.

This chain connects TRBV12-3 or TRBV12-4 to TRBJ1-5, with D possibly being TRBD1 (6 bases). The CDR3 covers 14 residues. Trimming stripped 6 bases from V and 8 bases from J, with 17 bases between. CDR3 loop: CASSHGQTYEPQHF. CDR3 DNA sequence: TGTGCCAGCAGCCATGGACAGACCTACGAGCCCCAGCATTTT.

This clonotype was picked up a small number of times. The rearrangement links TRBV12-3 or TRBV12-4 to TRBJ1-2; D possibly corresponds to TRBD1 (5 bases). The CDR3 runs to 13 residues. V was pared by 3 bases and J by 4 bases, with 9 bases between. For the CDR3, the DNA is TGTGCCAGCAGTTTTCAGGGACTCTATGGCTACACCTTC. It specifies CASSFQGLYGYTF.

In its sample, this clonotype was seen many times. The rearrangement joins TRBV20-1 to TRBJ1-1; D might be TRBD1 (5 bases). The V gene's germline CDR1 is DFQATT and CDR2 SNEGSKA (reference sequence). V was cut by 4 bases and J by 0 bases, with 15 bases left in between. The CDR3 loop spans 15 amino acids. The CDR3 DNA sequence: TGCAGTGCTATTTGGGGGACTTACATGAACACTGAAGCTTTCTTT. Amino acid sequence: CSAIWGTYMNTEAFF.

This sequence joins TRBV28 and TRBJ2-5; D may correspond to TRBD1 or TRBD2 (5 bases each). CDR3 length: 15 amino acids. V lost 0 bases, J lost 3 bases, and 11 bases lay in between. CDR1 is MDHEN and CDR2 is SYDVKM in the germline V gene. This chain's CDR3 is CASSLWGVGKETQYF. For the CDR3, the DNA is TGTGCCAGCAGTTTATGGGGGGTTGGAAAAGAGACCCAGTACTTC.

This clonotype was recorded many times. The chain is built from TRBV28 and TRBJ2-5, with D tentatively TRBD1 (5 bases). This CDR3 is 16 amino acids long. The germline V and J ends were trimmed by 5 bases and 1 base, with 17 bases remaining between them. Per germline, CDR1 MDHEN and CDR2 SYDVKM. The CDR3 sequence is CASSVLRGRGQETQYF. DNA for the CDR3: TGTGCCAGCAGTGTTCTAAGGGGTAGGGGCCAAGAGACCCAGTACTTC. Variable domain in full (rest from reference TRBV28 and TRBJ2-5): DVKVTQSSRYLVKRTGEKVFLECVQDMDHENMFWYRQDPGLGLRLIYFSYDVKMKEKGDIPEGYSVSREKKERFSLILESASTNQTSMYLCASSVLRGRGQETQYFGPGTRLLVL.

The V call is TRBV25-1, the J call TRBJ1-2; no reliable D call. This CDR3 is built from 13 residues. Trimming removed 6 bases at V and 9 bases at J, with 17 bases between. Germline CDR1 MGHDK, CDR2 SYGVNS. CDR3 amino acids: CASRSLGFGSYTF. The DNA for the CDR3 is TGTGCCAGCAGATCCTTGGGATTTGGAAGCTACACCTTC.

This clonotype was counted only a few times. The CDR3 DNA is TGTGCCAGCCGTCCGGGACAGGCTAATGAAAAACTGTTTTTT. This translates into CASRPGQANEKLFF. The V and J genes are TRBV27 and TRBJ1-4; 8 bases agree with TRBD1. The CDR3 runs 14 residues. The trim removed 8 bases at V and 3 bases at J, leaving 5 bases unmatched. The germline gives CDR1 MNHEY, CDR2 SMNVEV (reference sequence).

This clonotype appeared many times. The CDR3 region is CASSVDVRGNEQFF. The CDR3 DNA is TGTGCCAGCAGCGTAGACGTCAGGGGCAATGAGCAGTTCTTC. The J gene is TRBJ2-1, the V gene TRBV9, with a weak D call TRBD1 (6 bases). CDR3 length: 14 residues. Germline V gene lookup returns CDR1 SGDLS and CDR2 YYNGEE. V lost 0 bases and J 6 bases, leaving 10 bases between the germline ends.

The gene calls are TRBV20-1 and TRBJ1-2; TRBD1 is a possible D gene (6 bases). The CDR3 runs to 13 residues. CDR1 and CDR2 (germline): DFQATT, SNEGSKA (reference sequence). The V end was cut by 1 base, the J end by 4 bases, with 10 bases between. The CDR3 bases are TGCAGTGCTAGAGTATTAGGGGGCTATGGCTACACCTTC. Protein sequence: CSARVLGGYGYTF.

The chain links TRBV5-1 to TRBJ2-1; D assignment may be TRBD1 or TRBD2 (5 bases each). Trimming took 0 bases from V and 10 from J, leaving 11 bases between them. CDR3 length equals 13 residues. The V gene's germline CDR1 is SGHRS and CDR2 YFSETQ. The CDR3 DNA reads TGCGCCAGCAGCTTGGCCCGGGGCTGGGAGCAGTTCTTC. This translates into CASSLARGWEQFF.

This clonotype was counted a few times. The rearrangement uses TRBV15 and TRBJ2-5, with D perhaps matching TRBD1 (6 bases). Per germline, CDR1 LNHNV and CDR2 YYDKDF (reference sequence). The V gene lost 7 bases and the J gene lost 1 base, with 7 bases spanning the gap. The CDR3 runs 12 residues. The CDR3: CATMGAQETQYF. The CDR3 nucleotides are TGTGCCACCATGGGGGCCCAAGAGACCCAGTACTTC.

This clonotype was found a few times. V is TRBV5-1 and J is TRBJ2-3; D is uncertain. The germline V gene has CDR1 SGHRS and CDR2 YFSETQ. The CDR3 runs to 12 residues. Trimming cost V 5 bases and J 2 bases, with 6 bases left between them. DNA of the CDR3: TGCGCCAGCAGGTTCGACACAGATACGCAGTATTTT. It translates to CASRFDTDTQYF.

This clonotype has ten or more counts. The chain carries TRBV29-1 and TRBJ2-3; D gene ambiguous. CDR1 and CDR2 from the germline V gene are SQVTM and ANQGSEA. The CDR3 loop spans 15 amino acids. V shed 2 bases and J shed 0 bases, with 12 bases lying between them. The CDR3 region has the DNA TGCAGCGTTGAACGCACCGTCAGTAGCACAGATACGCAGTATTTT. Protein: CSVERTVSSTDTQYF.